One sample yielded the 27 T cell receptor beta chains listed below, sequenced in a study of T cell responses to AZD1222 COVID-19 vaccine. TCRdb's table, derived via immunoSEQ multiplex PCR, lists solely in-frame clones and lacks some. The sample has 130,000 or so clones; more than 80% are singletons. The specimen comprised peripheral blood, sampled on day 0 of MenACWY control vaccination. Receptors originate from an adult in good health.

CDR3 protein: CATSRPGLGTYEQYF. CDR3 in DNA: TGTGCCACCAGCAGGCCGGGACTAGGGACCTACGAGCAGTACTTC. The rearrangement joins TRBV15 to TRBJ2-7, with 8 bases lining up with TRBD2. Germline lookup yields CDR1 LNHNV and CDR2 YYDKDF (reference sequence). This CDR3 comprises 15 residues. Losses at the gene ends were 3 bases for V and 2 bases for J; bases not matched to a gene: 6.

V usage is TRBV19 and J usage is TRBJ2-7; 10 bases agree with TRBD1. With 5 bases clipped from V and 7 bases from J, the junction kept 11 bases outside the gene matches. Germline V gives CDR1 LNHDA, CDR2 SQIVND (reference sequence). This CDR3 comprises 15 residues. Here the CDR3 DNA reads TGTGCCAGTAGTCCTGGGACAGGGGAGCCTCGAGAGCAGTACTTC. This codes for CASSPGTGEPREQYF.

This chain links TRBV18 with TRBJ1-3; no clear D. V shed 4 bases and J shed 2 bases, with 6 bases lying between them. Per germline, CDR1 KGHSH and CDR2 LQKENI. The CDR3 is made up of 13 amino acids. The CDR3 DNA reads as TGTGCCAGCTCACAGGCTCCTGGAAACACCATATATTTT. Its protein product is CASSQAPGNTIYF.

This chain joins TRBV19 and TRBJ1-1; no clear D gene. The CDR3 has 14 amino acids. Germline CDR1 is LNHDA and CDR2 is SQIVND (reference sequence). Between the trimmed V and J ends, which lost 6 bases and 1 base, there was a span of 12 bases. CDR3 nucleotide sequence: TGTGCCAGTAGAGCGATTGAGAGGAACACTGAAGCTTTCTTT. It yields the protein CASRAIERNTEAFF.

The chain uses TRBV18 and TRBJ1-1; D is perhaps TRBD1 (5 bases). Trimming cost V 6 bases and J 1 base, with 9 bases left between them. The germline CDR1 and CDR2 sequences are KGHSH and LQKENI. This CDR3 is 13 amino acids long. This CDR3 is CASSSTGNTEAFF. For the CDR3, the DNA is TGTGCCAGCTCCTCTACAGGGAACACTGAAGCTTTCTTT.

The gene calls are TRBV30 and TRBJ1-1; the D gene is possibly TRBD1 (5 bases). The length of the CDR3 is 13 residues. Germline V CDR1 and CDR2: GTSNPN, SVGIG (reference sequence). Trimming took 6 bases from V and 5 from J, leaving 16 bases between them. The CDR3 nucleotides read TGTGCCTGCCAGAATAAAAAGGGGACTGAAGCTTTCTTT. It yields the protein CACQNKKGTEAFF.

The chain recombines TRBV2 with TRBJ1-4; 8 bases are a match to TRBD1. This CDR3 has 15 residues. Germline loops: CDR1 SNHLY, CDR2 FYNNEI. The J segment lost 7 bases and the V segment lost 6 bases, leaving 10 bases of the junction unmatched. CDR3 region: CASRRTDRGGEKLFF. The CDR3 DNA sequence: TGTGCCAGCAGAAGAACCGACAGGGGAGGTGAAAAACTGTTTTTT.

The gene calls are TRBV10-2 and TRBJ1-1, with D uncertain. The germline CDR1 and CDR2 sequences are WSHSY and SAAADI. This CDR3 comprises 14 residues. Between the trimmed V and J ends, which lost 7 bases and 4 bases, there was a span of 16 bases. As DNA, the CDR3 is TGCGCCAGCATGGGCGATAGAATAGGCACTGAAGCTTTCTTT. Translating gives CASMGDRIGTEAFF.

This clone appeared once. V usage is TRBV7-2 and J usage is TRBJ2-7; D call uncertain. V gave up 1 base and J gave up 2 bases, with 3 bases separating them. The CDR3 has 12 residues. Germline V gene sequence: CDR1 SGHTA, CDR2 FQGNSA. The CDR3 spells CASSLVPYEQYF. The DNA for the CDR3 is TGTGCCAGCAGCTTAGTCCCCTACGAGCAGTACTTC.

V gene TRBV19 combines with J gene TRBJ2-2; D may be TRBD1 or TRBD2 (5 bases each). The CDR3 is 15 amino acids. Trimming shortened V by 8 bases and J by 2 bases, and 15 bases separated the two germline ends. CDR1 and CDR2 (germline): LNHDA, SQIVND (reference sequence). The CDR3 is CASVPGPPNTGELFF. The DNA of the CDR3 is TGTGCCAGTGTACCGGGGCCTCCCAACACCGGGGAGCTGTTTTTT.

This chain joins TRBV18 and TRBJ1-6; tentative D call: TRBD1 (5 bases). The length of the CDR3 is 16 residues. Germline CDR1 and CDR2: KGHSH and LQKENI. V shed 3 bases and J shed 5 bases, with 14 bases lying between them. The CDR3 region is CASSPYRLGNNSPLHF. For the CDR3, the DNA is TGTGCCAGCTCACCGTACAGGTTGGGGAATAATTCACCCCTCCACTTT.

DNA of the CDR3: TGTGCCAGCAGCCTTACCGGGACAGGGGGCTACAATGAGCAGTTCTTC. The encoded protein is CASSLTGTGGYNEQFF. This rearrangement joins TRBV11-3 to TRBJ2-1, with TRBD1 matching over 11 bases. This CDR3 is built from 16 residues. CDR1 and CDR2 from the germline V gene are SGHNT and YENEEA. V was pared by 5 bases and J by 3 bases, with 6 bases of the junction left unmatched.

V usage is TRBV28 and J usage is TRBJ1-1; 10 bases line up with TRBD1. V shed 1 base, J shed 0 bases, and the junction held 5 bases outside the gene matches. Germline loops: CDR1 MDHEN, CDR2 SYDVKM. The CDR3 loop spans 17 amino acids. CDR3 nucleotides: TGTGCCAGCAGTTTATTGGGGACAGGGGAAATGAACACTGAAGCTTTCTTT. It yields the protein CASSLLGTGEMNTEAFF.

This clone was counted a single time. This chain uses TRBV3-1 (or the pseudogene TRBV3-2) with TRBJ2-7; D is possibly TRBD2 (7 bases). Trimming pared 0 bases from V and 6 bases from J, leaving 18 bases between. CDR3 length: 16 residues. Germline CDR1 is LGHDT and CDR2 is YNNKEL (reference sequence). The CDR3 is CASSQDLGRGGLEQYF. In DNA form, the CDR3 reads TGTGCCAGCAGCCAAGATCTCGGCAGGGGAGGGCTCGAGCAGTACTTC.

The chain is built from TRBV14 and TRBJ2-7; weak D call: TRBD2 (5 bases). Trimming took 1 base from V and 5 from J, leaving 12 bases between them. The germline CDR1 and CDR2 sequences are SGHDN and FVKESK. This CDR3 has 14 amino acids. Written as DNA, the CDR3 is TGTGCCAGCAGCCAAGCTAGAGGGTCCAACGAGCAGTACTTC. Amino acids: CASSQARGSNEQYF.

The rearrangement links TRBV3-1 (or the pseudogene TRBV3-2) to TRBJ1-1; D is uncertain. Per the germline V gene, CDR1 is LGHDT and CDR2 is YNNKEL (reference sequence). V lost 5 bases and J 10 bases, leaving 14 bases between the germline ends. CDR3 length equals 12 residues. The CDR3 DNA follows: TGTGCCAGCAGCGGGCCAGGAGTCGGAGCTTTCTTT. Its protein product is CASSGPGVGAFF.

This chain uses TRBV18 with TRBJ2-1; 9 positions agree with TRBD2. The CDR3 covers 18 residues. With 4 bases clipped from V and 3 bases from J, the junction kept 13 bases outside the gene matches. CDR1 is KGHSH and CDR2 is LQKENI in the germline V gene. CDR3 protein: CASSRNRGASGDYNEQFF. CDR3 DNA sequence: TGTGCCAGCTCACGTAACCGGGGGGCTAGCGGGGACTACAATGAGCAGTTCTTC.

The chain is built from TRBV19 and TRBJ2-3, with unresolved D. Trimming stripped 10 bases from V and 0 bases from J, with 20 bases between. Looked up from germline, CDR1 is LNHDA and CDR2 is SQIVND (reference sequence). This CDR3 comprises 16 residues. The DNA for the CDR3 is TGTGCCACCACGCGGTGGGGAAAAACTAGCACAGATACGCAGTATTTT. Its translation: CATTRWGKTSTDTQYF.

The V gene is TRBV10-3, the J gene TRBJ2-1; D is uncertain. The CDR3 is 14 amino acids. Germline CDR1 ENHRY, CDR2 SYGVKD. Trimming left V 7 bases short and J 6 bases short, with 16 bases between. CDR3 nucleotide sequence: TGTGCCATCAACCGTAATGGGGTAGGCAATGAGCAGTTCTTC. Residues: CAINRNGVGNEQFF.

The rearrangement links TRBV19 to TRBJ1-2; D gene ambiguous. V was cut by 3 bases and J by 4 bases, with 9 bases left in between. The length of the CDR3 is 13 residues. In germline, CDR1 is LNHDA, CDR2 SQIVND (reference sequence). The CDR3 sequence is CASSISASYGYTF. The CDR3 nucleotides read TGTGCCAGTAGTATCTCGGCCAGCTATGGCTACACCTTC.

CDR3 in amino acids: CASGGRGLGYTF. CDR3 bases: TGTGCCAGTGGTGGCAGGGGGCTTGGCTACACCTTC. This chain uses TRBV19 with TRBJ1-2, with 8 positions matching TRBD1. V gave up 8 bases and J gave up 7 bases; unmatched junction bases: 6. Germline values: CDR1 LNHDA, CDR2 SQIVND (reference sequence). The CDR3 extends over 12 amino acids.

The chain links TRBV5-1 to TRBJ1-5; 7 bases match TRBD1. The trim removed 4 bases at V and 3 bases at J, leaving 7 bases unmatched. The length of the CDR3 is 15 residues. Germline V gives CDR1 SGHRS, CDR2 YFSETQ. The CDR3, as DNA: TGCGCCAGCAGCCCGGGGACAGTTTCCAATCAGCCCCAGCATTTT. It translates to CASSPGTVSNQPQHF.

The genes are TRBV6-4 and TRBJ2-2; D is unclear. Trimming cost V 0 bases and J 5 bases, with 7 bases left between them. Germline V CDR1 and CDR2: MRHNA, SNTAGT. CDR3 length: 14 residues. In nucleotides, the CDR3 is TGTGCCAGCAGTGACTCATCCACTACCGGGGAGCTGTTTTTT. Protein product: CASSDSSTTGELFF.

The chain couples TRBV5-5 to TRBJ2-1, with D unclear. The V and J ends lost 4 bases and 9 bases respectively, with 14 bases between them. This CDR3 contains 13 residues. Germline V gene data show CDR1 as SGHKS and CDR2 as YYEKEE (reference sequence). The DNA of the CDR3 is TGTGCCAGCAGCACTGTAGAATCCGGTGAGCAGTTCTTC. Translated: CASSTVESGEQFF.

The J gene is TRBJ2-2, the V gene TRBV9; 9 bases align to TRBD1. Germline loops: CDR1 SGDLS, CDR2 YYNGEE. V lost 4 bases, J lost 6 bases, and 10 bases stayed unmatched. The CDR3 extends over 16 amino acids. The CDR3: CASSPGTGSRAGELFF. CDR3 sequence (DNA): TGTGCCAGCAGCCCCGGGACAGGGTCAAGGGCCGGGGAGCTGTTTTTT. The entire variable domain, with the rest obtained from reference TRBV9 and TRBJ2-2, is as follows: DSGVTQTPKHLITATGQRVTLRCSPRSGDLSVYWYQQSLDQGLQFLIQYYNGEERAKGNILERFSAQQFPDLHSELNLSSLELGDSALYFCASSPGTGSRAGELFFGEGSRLTVL.

The genes are TRBV6-5 and TRBJ1-2, with D tentatively TRBD1 (6 bases). The CDR3 is 14 amino acids. Germline loops: CDR1 MNHEY, CDR2 SVGAGI. The V end lost 7 bases, the J end lost 7 bases, and 19 bases lay between the germline ends. The CDR3 spells CASNNPGGAFGYTF. The CDR3, as DNA: TGTGCCAGCAACAATCCCGGGGGGGCTTTTGGCTACACCTTC.

V and J are TRBV7-3 and TRBJ2-1, with a possible D match to TRBD1 (5 bases). V shed 2 bases and J shed 7 bases, with 15 bases lying between them. Germline CDR1 SGHTA, CDR2 FQGTGA. The CDR3 is made up of 15 amino acids. In nucleotides, the CDR3 is TGTGCCAGCAGCTTAGGTTTTACAGGAGCGAATGAGCAGTTCTTC. The encoded protein is CASSLGFTGANEQFF.